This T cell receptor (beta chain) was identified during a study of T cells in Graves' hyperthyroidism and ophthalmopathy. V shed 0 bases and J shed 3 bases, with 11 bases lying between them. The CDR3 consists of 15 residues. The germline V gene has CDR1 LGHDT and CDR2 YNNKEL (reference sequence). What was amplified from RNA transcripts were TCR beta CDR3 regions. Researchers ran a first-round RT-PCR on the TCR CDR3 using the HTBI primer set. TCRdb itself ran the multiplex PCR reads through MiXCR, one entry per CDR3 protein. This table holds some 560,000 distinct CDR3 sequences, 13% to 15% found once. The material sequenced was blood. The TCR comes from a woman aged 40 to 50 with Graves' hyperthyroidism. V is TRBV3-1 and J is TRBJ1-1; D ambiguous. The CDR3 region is CASSQDPDGDTEAFF. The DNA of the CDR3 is TGTGCCAGCAGCCAAGACCCGGACGGGGACACTGAAGCTTTCTTT. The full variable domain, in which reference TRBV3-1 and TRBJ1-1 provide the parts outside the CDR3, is DTAVSQTPKYLVTQMGNDKSIKCEQNLGHDTMYWYKQDSKKFLKIMFSYNNKELIINETVPNRFSPKSPDKAHLNLHINSLELGDSAVYFCASSQDPDGDTEAFFGQGTRLTVV.